This T cell receptor (beta chain) was identified during a study of neurological immune-mediated disorders. From the 5' RACE reads, TCRdb called clonotypes with MiXCR, one entry per CDR3 protein. The sample consists of under 90,000 distinct CDR3 sequences, 9.4% of them appearing once. This clonotype was picked up many times. Per germline, CDR1 MDHEN and CDR2 SYDVKM. The CDR3 is 14 residues long. V shed 9 bases and J shed 2 bases, with 17 bases lying between them. The chain couples TRBV28 to TRBJ2-7; perhaps TRBD1 as D (6 bases). Specimen: PBMCs. This TCR was sampled from a man aged 45-65 years in good health. DNA of the CDR3: TGTGCCAGTGGTAGGGGGTACAGGGCCTACGAGCAGTACTTC. This sequence encodes CASGRGYRAYEQYF.